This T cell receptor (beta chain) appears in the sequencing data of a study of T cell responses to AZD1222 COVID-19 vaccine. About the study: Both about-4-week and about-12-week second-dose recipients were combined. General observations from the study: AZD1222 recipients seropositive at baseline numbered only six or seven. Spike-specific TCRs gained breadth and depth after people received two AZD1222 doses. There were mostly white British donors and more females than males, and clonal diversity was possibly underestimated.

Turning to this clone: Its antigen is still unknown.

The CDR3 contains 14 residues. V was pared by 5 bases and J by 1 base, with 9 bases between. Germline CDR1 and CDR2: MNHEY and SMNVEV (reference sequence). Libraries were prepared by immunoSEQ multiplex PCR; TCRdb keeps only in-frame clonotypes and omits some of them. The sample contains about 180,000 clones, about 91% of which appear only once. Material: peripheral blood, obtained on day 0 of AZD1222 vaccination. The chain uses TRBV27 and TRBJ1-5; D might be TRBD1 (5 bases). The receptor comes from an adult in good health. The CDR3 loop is CASSGGLSNQPQHF. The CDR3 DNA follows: TGTGCCAGCAGTGGGGGATTGAGCAATCAGCCCCAGCATTTT.